This T cell receptor beta chain derives from a study of T-cell memory formation after mild COVID-19. Whole-study context: Across donors, TCR clusters were largely donor specific.

Study-level points and caveats: Contracting CD4+ clones sat mainly in CM and EM; CD8+ in EMRA. That cross-reactive memory joined was suggested by some responding clones appearing in pre-infection memory. Balance between CD4 and CD8 was seen in clones contracting day 15 to 85, and a CD4+ lean was seen in later expanders.

One entry per CDR3 protein results from TCRdb running MiXCR on the 5' RACE reads. The data show about 82,000 distinct CDR3 sequences, with more than 10% seen just once and roughly a quarter held by the top ten. On this clonotype itself: Its target is unknown.

Germline V gene data show CDR1 as SQVTM and CDR2 as ANQGSEA. Between the trimmed V and J ends, which lost 1 base and 0 bases, there was a span of 9 bases. The CDR3 has 14 amino acids. The source is an adult woman who had mild COVID-19 (a few samples of this study predate the infection). Cell type and time point are not known. V usage is TRBV29-1 and J usage is TRBJ1-2; possible D gene TRBD1, 6 bases. Sequencing was done on a sample of PBMCs or a T cell subset sorted from them (not recorded which). CDR3 protein: CSVEGTDTNYGYTF. CDR3 bases: TGCAGCGTTGAAGGGACAGATACTAACTATGGCTACACCTTC.